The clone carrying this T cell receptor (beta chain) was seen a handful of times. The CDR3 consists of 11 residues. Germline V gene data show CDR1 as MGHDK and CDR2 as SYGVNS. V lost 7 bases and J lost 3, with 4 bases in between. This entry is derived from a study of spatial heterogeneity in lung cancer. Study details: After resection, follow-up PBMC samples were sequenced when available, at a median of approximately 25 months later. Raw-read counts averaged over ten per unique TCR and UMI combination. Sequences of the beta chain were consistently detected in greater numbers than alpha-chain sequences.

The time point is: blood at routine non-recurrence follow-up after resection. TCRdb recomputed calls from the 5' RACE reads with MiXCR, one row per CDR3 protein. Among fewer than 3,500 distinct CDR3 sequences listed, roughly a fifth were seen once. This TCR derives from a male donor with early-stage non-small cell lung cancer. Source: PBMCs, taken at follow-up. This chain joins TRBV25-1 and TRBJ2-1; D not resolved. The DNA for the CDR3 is TGTGCCAGCACAAACTACAATGAGCAGTTCTTC. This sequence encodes CASTNYNEQFF. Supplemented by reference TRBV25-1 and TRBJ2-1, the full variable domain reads EADIYQTPRYLVIGTGKKITLECSQTMGHDKMYWYQQDPGMELHLIHYSYGVNSTEKGDLSSESTVSRIRTEHFPLTLESARPSHTSQYLCASTNYNEQFFGPGTRLTVL.